Listed below are T cell receptor beta chains from one sample, sequenced in a study of cytomegalovirus exposure and HLA in healthy donors. Measured with immunoSEQ multiplex PCR; TCRdb has only the in-frame clones, and not every one. Counted here are around 80,000 clones, over 60% occurring once; the ten biggest clones make up almost 4.5%. Sample: PBMCs. These receptors were obtained from a man in his forties or fifties in good health and CMV-seronegative. Both conserved end residues are part of each CDR3. D genes are given only for firm matches. Some rows mark clone size as missing; the rest say once, few, many or name a class of expanded clone.

CASSLGGEQFF	TGTGCCAGCAGCTTGGGGGGAGAGCAGTTCTTC	TRBV7-3	TRBJ2-1	-	-
CASSIGPGANTGELFF	TGTGCCAGTAGTATAGGTCCCGGTGCGAACACCGGGGAGCTGTTTTTT	TRBV19	TRBJ2-2	-	-
CASSGSPRRTTDTQYF	TGTGCCAGCAGCGGCTCCCCGCGGAGAACCACAGATACGCAGTATTTT	TRBV9	TRBJ2-3	-	-
CASVGADNQPQHF	TGTGCCAGCGTTGGGGCCGATAATCAGCCCCAGCATTTT	TRBV28	TRBJ1-5	-	-
CASSQDLLAGGGETQYF	TGTGCCAGCAGCCAAGATCTTCTAGCGGGCGGCGGAGAGACCCAGTACTTC	TRBV14	TRBJ2-5	few	TRBD2
CAPEARERPSRRYEQYF	TGTGCCCCCGAGGCCAGGGAAAGACCCTCGCGACGATACGAGCAGTACTTC	TRBV10-3	TRBJ2-7	-	-
CASSKRQASKNIQYF	TGTGCCAGCAGCAAAAGACAGGCATCCAAAAACATTCAGTACTTC	TRBV5-6	TRBJ2-4	-	-
CASSLHGGTDTQYF	TGTGCCAGCAGCTTACACGGGGGGACAGATACGCAGTATTTT	TRBV5-4	TRBJ2-3	few	TRBD2
CASSRIAGTNTGELFF	TGTGCCAGCAGCCGAATCGCGGGGACGAACACCGGGGAGCTGTTTTTT	TRBV28	TRBJ2-2	-	-
CASSRPQVKSTEAFF	TGTGCCAGCAGTCGTCCCCAGGTAAAGAGCACTGAAGCTTTCTTT	TRBV6-5	TRBJ1-1	-	-
CASSYGSGTEAFF	TGTGCCAGCAGTTACGGGTCGGGGACTGAAGCTTTCTTT	TRBV6-5	TRBJ1-1	-	-
CASSAHLGQGLNEQFF	TGTGCCAGCAGTGCTCACCTGGGGCAGGGGCTCAATGAGCAGTTCTTC	TRBV25-1	TRBJ2-1	-	-
CASSPEAGVRDTQYF	TGTGCCAGCTCACCCGAAGCGGGGGTCAGAGATACGCAGTATTTT	TRBV18	TRBJ2-3	few	TRBD2
CASSSRTESLAKNIQYF	TGTGCCAGCAGCTCCCGGACTGAAAGTCTAGCCAAAAACATTCAGTACTTC	TRBV7-8	TRBJ2-4	-	-
CASSPRQLKTSGANVLTF	TGTGCCAGCAGCCCTCGACAGTTAAAGACCTCTGGGGCCAACGTCCTGACTTTC	TRBV7-6	TRBJ2-6	-	-
CASSGTGGIEQFF	TGTGCCAGCAGCGGAACAGGGGGCATTGAGCAGTTCTTC	TRBV6-4	TRBJ2-1	-	TRBD1